A single sample is the source of the 4 T cell receptor beta chains below, sequenced in a study of technical replicates of blood from a handful of donors. Clones were read by immunoSEQ multiplex PCR, and TCRdb kept only the in-frame ones, dropping some. The repertoire has under 75,000 clones, about 94% of them found once; the top ten carry about 0.4%. Material for sequencing was T cells isolated from PBMCs. Source of these receptors: a human donor in good health.

The chain couples TRBV11-1 to TRBJ2-7; D not certain. V was shortened by 10 bases and J by 4 bases, with 23 bases between the two germline ends. The germline CDR1 and CDR2 sequences are SGHAT and FQDESV (reference sequence). The CDR3 spans 15 residues. CDR3 sequence reads: CANRPADGLEYEQYF. Written as DNA, the CDR3 is TGTGCCAACAGACCGGCAGACGGGTTGGAGTACGAGCAGTACTTC.

The chain couples TRBV9 to TRBJ2-1; 9 bases map to TRBD1. The V segment lost 7 bases and the J segment 6 bases; nucleotides outside the gene matches: 14. Germline loops: CDR1 SGDLS, CDR2 YYNGEE. The CDR3 totals 16 residues. The CDR3 DNA reads as TGTGCCAGCGGGGAACCTCGGGACAGGGTTATCAATGAGCAGTTCTTC. It is translated as CASGEPRDRVINEQFF.

This chain connects TRBV9 to TRBJ2-1; 11 bases fit TRBD2. Germline loops: CDR1 SGDLS, CDR2 YYNGEE. The trim removed 3 bases at V and 4 bases at J, leaving 9 bases unmatched. The CDR3 is made up of 17 amino acids. CDR3 sequence: CASSAPPGTSGYNEQFF. In DNA, the CDR3 is TGTGCCAGCAGCGCCCCCCCCGGGACTAGCGGATACAATGAGCAGTTCTTC.

This clone occurred once. The chain links TRBV6-1 to TRBJ2-1, with 11 bases lining up with TRBD2. V trimming: 6 bases; J trimming: 7 bases; junction bases outside the gene matches: 2. The CDR3 is made up of 13 amino acids. Germline V gene sequence: CDR1 MNHNS, CDR2 SASEGT. DNA for the CDR3: TGTGCCAGCAGCCGGACTAGCGGGAATGAGCAGTTCTTC. Encoded protein: CASSRTSGNEQFF.